A single sample gave rise to the 30 T cell receptor beta chains below, sequenced in a study of ipilimumab plus nivolumab after autologous stem cell transplantation. Method: immunoSEQ multiplex PCR; TCRdb's copy keeps in-frame clones and lacks some. The data hold roughly 45,000 clones, with around nine tenths observed a single time. The sample here was PBMCs, taken in a trial of ipilimumab plus nivolumab as post-transplant consolidation. Source of these receptors: a male donor with multiple myeloma.

The chain couples TRBV6-5 to TRBJ1-3; D is possibly TRBD1 (5 bases). In germline, CDR1 is MNHEY, CDR2 SVGAGI. The V gene lost 4 bases and the J gene lost 0 bases, with 13 bases spanning the gap. This CDR3 comprises 16 residues. As DNA, the CDR3 is TGTGCCAGCAGTTGCGCAGGGCCTTACTCTGGAAACACCATATATTTT. Protein sequence: CASSCAGPYSGNTIYF.

The J gene is TRBJ1-5, the V gene TRBV18, with no clear D. There are 14 residues in the CDR3. The germline CDR1 and CDR2 sequences are KGHSH and LQKENI. V was cut by 1 base and J by 11 bases, with 15 bases left in between. In DNA form, the CDR3 reads TGTGCCAGCTCACCACGGGATGGGGATGGGGCCCAGCATTTT. Its translation: CASSPRDGDGAQHF.

CDR3 in amino acids: CASSVAASGGSYEQYF. CDR3 nucleotide sequence: TGTGCCAGCAGCGTGGCCGCCTCGGGGGGCTCCTACGAGCAGTACTTC. This sequence joins TRBV9 and TRBJ2-7; TRBD2 matches 7 bases. This CDR3 contains 16 residues. V lost 2 bases, J lost 0 bases, and 8 bases stayed unmatched. The V gene's germline CDR1 is SGDLS and CDR2 YYNGEE.

This clone was detected a few times. The chain employs TRBV12-5 and TRBJ2-3; D might be TRBD1 (6 bases). This CDR3 is 15 amino acids long. Germline CDR1 reads LGHNT; CDR2 reads FRNRAP. Trimming removed 1 base at V and 2 bases at J, with 10 bases between. CDR3 sequence: CASGLGTAYTDTQYF. The CDR3 bases are TGTGCTAGTGGTTTGGGGACAGCTTACACAGATACGCAGTATTTT. Using reference TRBV12-5 and TRBJ2-3 for the parts outside the CDR3, the full variable domain is DARVTQTPRHKVTEMGQEVTMRCQPILGHNTVFWYRQTMMQGLELLAYFRNRAPLDDSGMPKDRFSAEMPDATLATLKIQPSEPRDSAVYFCASGLGTAYTDTQYFGPGTRLTVL.

The J gene is TRBJ2-5, the V gene TRBV5-6, with TRBD2 matching over 7 bases. Germline V gene lookup returns CDR1 SGHDT and CDR2 YYEEEE. The CDR3 spans 14 residues. The junction had 7 bases not matched to a gene; V was cut back by 4 bases and J by 4 bases. The CDR3 sequence is CASSAGTILETQYF. In DNA, the CDR3 is TGTGCCAGCAGCGCCGGGACTATTTTAGAGACCCAGTACTTC. The full variable domain, its missing parts supplied by reference TRBV5-6 and TRBJ2-5, is DAGVTQSPTHLIKTRGQQVTLRCSPKSGHDTVSWYQQALGQGPQFIFQYYEEEERQRGNFPDRFSGHQFPNYSSELNVNALLLGDSALYLCASSAGTILETQYFGPGTRLLVL.

V and J are TRBV5-6 and TRBJ2-1; D is undetermined. CDR3 length: 15 residues. V lost 4 bases and J 6 bases, leaving 17 bases between the germline ends. The germline gives CDR1 SGHDT, CDR2 YYEEEE. The CDR3 loop reads CASSPPNPELNEQFF. CDR3 coding DNA: TGTGCCAGCAGCCCCCCGAACCCCGAACTCAATGAGCAGTTCTTC. Full variable domain (missing parts from reference TRBV5-6 and TRBJ2-1): DAGVTQSPTHLIKTRGQQVTLRCSPKSGHDTVSWYQQALGQGPQFIFQYYEEEERQRGNFPDRFSGHQFPNYSSELNVNALLLGDSALYLCASSPPNPELNEQFFGPGTRLTVL.

The chain is built from TRBV7-2 and TRBJ2-5, with 7 positions matching TRBD1. Germline V CDR1 and CDR2: SGHTA, FQGNSA. V was pared by 0 bases and J by 4 bases, with 2 bases of the junction left unmatched. The CDR3 extends over 14 amino acids. The DNA of the CDR3 is TGTGCCAGCAGCTTAGCTCCAGGGGGAGAGACCCAGTACTTC. It encodes CASSLAPGGETQYF.

V and J are TRBV5-1 and TRBJ1-3, with a tentative D call TRBD1 (5 bases). Looked up from germline, CDR1 is SGHRS and CDR2 is YFSETQ. This CDR3 is 14 amino acids long. V was clipped by 4 bases and J by 1 base, with 9 bases between them. Written as DNA, the CDR3 is TGCGCCAGCAGCCCCGGGACTTCTGGAAACACCATATATTTT. It codes for CASSPGTSGNTIYF.

The chain combines TRBV7-3 with TRBJ2-7; a weak D match, TRBD2 (5 bases). CDR1 is SGHTA and CDR2 is FQGTGA in the germline V gene. The V gene lost 5 bases and the J gene lost 0 bases, with 17 bases spanning the gap. This CDR3 region has 16 residues. The CDR3 DNA is TGTGCCAGCAGCCCCCGAGGGCAGACAAGCTCCTACGAGCAGTACTTC. Protein product: CASSPRGQTSSYEQYF.

This clone was found a few times. The V call is TRBV2, the J call TRBJ2-3; D is perhaps TRBD1 (5 bases). This CDR3 is 15 amino acids long. V lost 6 bases and J 3 bases, leaving 16 bases between the germline ends. The germline V gene has CDR1 SNHLY and CDR2 FYNNEI. The CDR3 sequence: CASSPRPSGTDTQYF. The CDR3 coding sequence is TGTGCCAGCAGCCCTCGACCCTCAGGGACAGATACGCAGTATTTT.

V gene TRBV2 combines with J gene TRBJ2-5; a weak D match, TRBD1 (6 bases). With 6 bases removed from V and 5 bases from J, the gap between germline ends came to 16 bases. The germline CDR1 and CDR2 sequences are SNHLY and FYNNEI. CDR3 length: 14 residues. The chain's CDR3 is CASSGSGQRETQYF. CDR3 nucleotide sequence: TGTGCCAGCAGCGGTTCTGGACAGAGGGAGACCCAGTACTTC.

This chain joins TRBV4-1 and TRBJ1-4; no clear D. The germline V and J ends were trimmed by 2 bases and 8 bases, with 6 bases remaining between them. This CDR3 has 12 amino acids. Per germline, CDR1 MGHRA and CDR2 YSYEKL. The CDR3 DNA is TGCGCCAGCAGCCAAACTTCAGAAAAACTGTTTTTT. This gives the protein CASSQTSEKLFF.

The V call is TRBV10-3, the J call TRBJ2-6; perhaps TRBD1 as D (6 bases). CDR1 is ENHRY, CDR2 SYGVKD, per germline. V lost 10 bases to trimming and J lost 2 bases, with 9 bases between them. The CDR3 is 13 amino acids. The CDR3 is CATQGAGANVLTF. CDR3 coding DNA: TGTGCCACACAGGGTGCTGGGGCCAACGTCCTGACTTTC.

V is TRBV5-1 and J is TRBJ1-4; maybe TRBD1 (6 bases). Germline V lookup: CDR1 SGHRS, CDR2 YFSETQ. This CDR3 has 14 amino acids. Trimming left V 7 bases short and J 7 bases short, with 17 bases between. The CDR3 reads CASGLTGSGEKLFF. CDR3 in DNA: TGCGCCAGCGGCCTGACAGGAAGTGGTGAAAAACTGTTTTTT.

About this clone itself: This likely comes from a read error, as the CDR3 has no conserved phenylalanine or tryptophan at its end. The chain carries TRBV6-4 and TRBJ1-2, with 8 bases that match TRBD1. The CDR3 has 16 residues. Per germline, CDR1 MRHNA and CDR2 SNTAGT. The J segment lost 4 bases and the V segment lost 1 base, leaving 8 bases of the junction unmatched. CDR3 nucleotides: TGTGCCAGCAGTGACTTCAACAGGGGGAGCCGCTATGGCTACACCCTC. Translating it yields CASSDFNRGSRYGYTL.

The chain uses TRBV19 and TRBJ2-2; D unclear. Per germline, CDR1 LNHDA and CDR2 SQIVND (reference sequence). The CDR3 is 15 residues long. The V gene lost 3 bases and the J gene lost 6 bases, with 14 bases spanning the gap. This chain's CDR3 is CASSMVVNGPGELFF. The DNA for the CDR3 is TGTGCCAGTAGTATGGTCGTGAATGGACCCGGGGAGCTGTTTTTT. The variable domain in full, with the rest retrieved from reference TRBV19 and TRBJ2-2, is DGGITQSPKYLFRKEGQNVTLSCEQNLNHDAMYWYRQDPGQGLRLIYYSQIVNDFQKGDIAEGYSVSREKKESFPLTVTSAQKNPTAFYLCASSMVVNGPGELFFGEGSRLTVL.

The chain joins TRBV28 to TRBJ2-7; the match to TRBD2 covers 9 bases. The trim removed 5 bases at V and 4 bases at J, leaving 9 bases unmatched. The CDR3 totals 15 residues. The V gene's germline CDR1 is MDHEN and CDR2 SYDVKM. The CDR3 protein is CASSPRGGALYEQYF. CDR3 nucleotide sequence: TGTGCCAGCAGTCCCCGCGGGGGGGCGCTTTACGAGCAGTACTTC.

V usage is TRBV28 and J usage is TRBJ2-4; D might be TRBD1 (6 bases). CDR3 length: 14 amino acids. Trimming left V 4 bases short and J 1 base short, with 8 bases between. CDR1 and CDR2 from the germline V gene are MDHEN and SYDVKM. CDR3 DNA: TGTGCCAGCAGTTCCCAGGGGGCCAAAAACATTCAGTACTTC. Translated, it gives CASSSQGAKNIQYF. The variable domain in full, completed from reference TRBV28 and TRBJ2-4, reads DVKVTQSSRYLVKRTGEKVFLECVQDMDHENMFWYRQDPGLGLRLIYFSYDVKMKEKGDIPEGYSVSREKKERFSLILESASTNQTSMYLCASSSQGAKNIQYFGAGTRLSVL.

This clone showed up just a few times. The rearrangement joins TRBV28 to TRBJ2-5; D may be TRBD2 (6 bases). V gave up 2 bases and J gave up 5 bases, with 9 bases separating them. This CDR3 is 13 amino acids long. Germline assignment: CDR1 MDHEN and CDR2 SYDVKM. CDR3 protein: CASSLGLAETQYF. The CDR3 bases are TGTGCCAGCAGTTTAGGGCTAGCGGAGACCCAGTACTTC.

This chain joins TRBV5-1 and TRBJ2-1; tentatively, D is TRBD1 (6 bases). The CDR3 contains 15 residues. V lost 4 bases and J 4 bases, leaving 15 bases between the germline ends. Germline V lookup: CDR1 SGHRS, CDR2 YFSETQ. The CDR3 sequence: CASSRQAPAYNEQFF. The CDR3 nucleotides read TGCGCCAGCAGCCGACAGGCCCCTGCGTACAATGAGCAGTTCTTC.

J is TRBJ1-2 and V is TRBV2; 8 bases line up with TRBD1. The V segment lost 2 bases and the J segment 4 bases; nucleotides outside the gene matches: 15. Germline CDR1 and CDR2: SNHLY and FYNNEI. This CDR3 has 18 residues. Here the CDR3 reads CASSERWAGGRFRYGYTF. CDR3 DNA: TGTGCCAGCAGTGAAAGGTGGGCAGGGGGCAGGTTCCGCTATGGCTACACCTTC.

CDR3 nucleotide sequence: TGTGCCAGCTCCACTGACTACGAGCAGTACTTC. Translation: CASSTDYEQYF. The V gene is TRBV18, the J gene TRBJ2-7; D is uncertain. The CDR3 sequence is 11 residues long. The germline CDR1 and CDR2 sequences are KGHSH and LQKENI. V gave up 6 bases and J gave up 3 bases, with 6 bases separating them. The variable domain in full, with the rest retrieved from reference TRBV18 and TRBJ2-7, is NAGVMQNPRHLVRRRGQEARLRCSPMKGHSHVYWYRQLPEEGLKFMVYLQKENIIDESGMPKERFSAEFPKEGPSILRIQQVVRGDSAAYFCASSTDYEQYFGPGTRLTVT.

V gene TRBV10-3 combines with J gene TRBJ1-3, with a tentative D call TRBD1 (5 bases). Deletions cut 2 bases from V and 4 bases from J, with 12 bases between. Germline loops: CDR1 ENHRY, CDR2 SYGVKD. The CDR3 has 15 amino acids. CDR3 sequence: CAISEGVGAGNTIYF. The CDR3 bases are TGTGCCATCAGTGAGGGGGTAGGGGCCGGAAACACCATATATTTT.

The V and J genes are TRBV4-3 and TRBJ1-3, with a weak D call TRBD1 (5 bases). Germline V gives CDR1 LGHNA, CDR2 YSLEER. V was pared by 3 bases and J by 0 bases, with 9 bases between. The CDR3 runs to 15 residues. DNA for the CDR3: TGCGCCAGCAGCCAGTTACAGGCCTCTGGAAACACCATATATTTT. This codes for CASSQLQASGNTIYF.

The chain couples TRBV19 to TRBJ2-1, with TRBD1 matching 7 bases. Per the germline V gene, CDR1 is LNHDA and CDR2 is SQIVND (reference sequence). CDR3 length: 13 residues. Trimming removed 10 bases from V and 3 bases from J; junction bases left unmatched: 6. CDR3 loop: CATDRAIYNEQFF. In nucleotides, the CDR3 is TGTGCCACCGACAGGGCTATCTACAATGAGCAGTTCTTC.

The V and J genes are TRBV5-1 and TRBJ1-4, with 7 bases identical to TRBD1. The CDR3 is made up of 16 amino acids. With V trimmed by 0 bases and J by 6 bases, 8 bases remained unmatched. Germline CDR1 is SGHRS and CDR2 is YFSETQ. The CDR3 DNA reads TGCGCCAGCAGCTTGGGGCTCCGGGACAGCCATGAAAAACTGTTTTTT. Residues: CASSLGLRDSHEKLFF.

The gene calls are TRBV2 and TRBJ2-5; D possibly corresponds to TRBD1 (5 bases). The better agreement between TRBJ2-7 and the DNA end casts doubt on the J call. Germline V gene sequence: CDR1 SNHLY, CDR2 FYNNEI. There are 13 residues in the CDR3. CDR3 loop: CASRTGRPYEQYF. CDR3 DNA sequence: TGTGCCAGCAGAACAGGACGACCCTACGAGCAGTACTTC.

The chain combines TRBV7-8 with TRBJ2-5; possibly TRBD1 or TRBD2 for D (6 bases each). Germline V CDR1 and CDR2: SGHVS, FQNEAQ. Trimming cost V 4 bases and J 2 bases, with 14 bases left between them. The CDR3 has 15 amino acids. CDR3 protein: CASSSRGEIQETQYF. DNA of the CDR3: TGTGCCAGCAGCTCTAGGGGGGAGATTCAAGAGACCCAGTACTTC.

The chain links TRBV10-1 to TRBJ2-7, with a weak D call TRBD2 (6 bases). Trimming cost V 6 bases and J 2 bases, with 29 bases left between them. The CDR3 runs 19 residues. The V gene's germline CDR1 is WNHNN and CDR2 SYGVQD (reference sequence). The CDR3 loop is CASRPPRRVYGGETYEQYF. In DNA, the CDR3 is TGCGCCAGCAGGCCACCGAGGCGCGTGTACGGAGGGGAAACCTACGAGCAGTACTTC.

CDR3 nucleotide sequence: TGCGCCAGCAGTCCACAGGGGGCTTGGTATAATTCACCCCTCCACTTT. Its protein is CASSPQGAWYNSPLHF. This chain connects TRBV10-2 to TRBJ1-6, with 9 positions matching TRBD1. In germline, CDR1 is WSHSY, CDR2 SAAADI. The CDR3 is 16 amino acids. V was pared by 5 bases and J by 4 bases, with 6 bases of the junction left unmatched.